The rows below give T cell receptor beta chains drawn from one sample of a study of spatial heterogeneity in lung cancer. Via MiXCR, TCRdb re-called the 5' RACE reads, giving one row per CDR3 protein. The repertoire has roughly 7,700 distinct CDR3 sequences, about 12% of them found once; the top ten carry approximately 11%. Source: lung tumor tissue, taken at surgery. Every receptor here comes from a male donor with early-stage non-small cell lung cancer. The CDR3 runs from the conserved cysteine through the conserved F or W. The D gene is left open where the match is weak. Not all rows give a size; the values are once, few, many and, for expanded clones, a class.

d_gene: NA; v_gene: TRBV25-1; j_gene: TRBJ1-2; abundance: medium-sized; CDR3nt: TGTGCCAGCAGTGAAGCAAATTATGGCTACACCTTC; CDR3aa: CASSEANYGYTF
d_gene: NA; v_gene: TRBV18; j_gene: TRBJ1-1; abundance: medium-sized; CDR3nt: TGTGCCAGCTCACTAACCAGGGTTGTCACTGAAGCTTTCTTT; CDR3aa: CASSLTRVVTEAFF
d_gene: TRBD2; v_gene: TRBV20-1; j_gene: TRBJ2-4; abundance: NA; CDR3nt: TGCAGTGCTGTACCGACTAGCGGACCTACGCCGCACATTCAGTACTTC; CDR3aa: CSAVPTSGPTPHIQYF
d_gene: NA; v_gene: TRBV10-3; j_gene: TRBJ1-5; abundance: NA; CDR3nt: TGTGCCGCGGGCCGGGGGACGGAGAATCAGCCCCAGCATTTT; CDR3aa: CAAGRGTENQPQHF
d_gene: NA; v_gene: TRBV18; j_gene: TRBJ1-6; abundance: medium-sized; CDR3nt: TGTGCCAGCTCACCCCTCCGAGAGGTCCAGAATTCACCCCTCCACTTT; CDR3aa: CASSPLREVQNSPLHF
d_gene: TRBD2; v_gene: TRBV6-2/TRBV6-3; j_gene: TRBJ2-3; abundance: many; CDR3nt: TGTGCCAGCAGAGAACCGACGGCTAGCGGGAGGGGCGGAGATACGCAGTATTTT; CDR3aa: CASREPTASGRGGDTQYF
d_gene: NA; v_gene: TRBV29-1; j_gene: TRBJ1-1; abundance: many; CDR3nt: TGCAGCGTGATCAAGGGGAGCACTGAAGCTTTCTTT; CDR3aa: CSVIKGSTEAFF
d_gene: NA; v_gene: TRBV10-2; j_gene: TRBJ2-7; abundance: medium-sized; CDR3nt: TGCGCCAGCAGTGAGCGGAGCGAGCAGTACTTC; CDR3aa: CASSERSEQYF
d_gene: TRBD2; v_gene: TRBV13; j_gene: TRBJ2-3; abundance: medium-sized; CDR3nt: TGTGCCAGCAGCCGCCGTGGGGGGGTGGATACGCAGTATTTT; CDR3aa: CASSRRGGVDTQYF
d_gene: TRBD1; v_gene: TRBV2; j_gene: TRBJ2-7; abundance: NA; CDR3nt: TGTGCCGTCACAGGGGCGGATTCTTACGAGCAGTACTTC; CDR3aa: CAVTGADSYEQYF
d_gene: TRBD1; v_gene: TRBV28; j_gene: TRBJ2-2; abundance: many; CDR3nt: TGTGCCAGCAGTCTCCGACAGGGATGGCGTCGGGAGCTGTTTTTT; CDR3aa: CASSLRQGWRRELFF
d_gene: TRBD2; v_gene: TRBV20-1; j_gene: TRBJ2-1; abundance: many; CDR3nt: TGCAGTGCTAGAGGAACTAGCGGGAGTAGTGAGCAGTTCTTC; CDR3aa: CSARGTSGSSEQFF
d_gene: NA; v_gene: TRBV20-1; j_gene: TRBJ2-4; abundance: many; CDR3nt: TGCAGTGCTGGGGGGAACCCTAACGCCAAAAACATTCAGTACTTC; CDR3aa: CSAGGNPNAKNIQYF
d_gene: TRBD1; v_gene: TRBV6-1; j_gene: TRBJ1-6; abundance: once; CDR3nt: TGTGCCAGCAGCCGAATTCCGGGACAGCCACGTTCACCCCTCCACTTT; CDR3aa: CASSRIPGQPRSPLHF
d_gene: TRBD1; v_gene: TRBV20-1; j_gene: TRBJ1-2; abundance: medium-sized; CDR3nt: TGCAGTGCTAGAGAAGGAGGACAGGGTGACTATGGCTACACCTTC; CDR3aa: CSAREGGQGDYGYTF
d_gene: NA; v_gene: TRBV20-1; j_gene: TRBJ2-7; abundance: medium-sized; CDR3nt: TGCAGTGCCACAACCCCGGATGGGGCCTCCGAGCAGTACTTC; CDR3aa: CSATTPDGASEQYF
d_gene: NA; v_gene: TRBV7-8; j_gene: TRBJ2-5; abundance: many; CDR3nt: TGTGCCAGCAGCTTAAGCTGGAGGGAAGGAACGACCCAGTACTTC; CDR3aa: CASSLSWREGTTQYF
d_gene: NA; v_gene: TRBV29-1; j_gene: TRBJ2-7; abundance: once; CDR3nt: TGCAGCCTTCCCTCCGGACCAAGCTACGAGCAGTACTTC; CDR3aa: CSLPSGPSYEQYF
d_gene: NA; v_gene: TRBV7-9; j_gene: TRBJ1-2; abundance: medium-sized; CDR3nt: TGTGCCAGCAGCTCCAAGGAGTTCTATGGCTACACCTTC; CDR3aa: CASSSKEFYGYTF
d_gene: TRBD2; v_gene: TRBV5-1; j_gene: TRBJ2-7; abundance: few; CDR3nt: TGCGCCAGCAGAGGGACTAGCTCCTACGAGCAGTACTTC; CDR3aa: CASRGTSSYEQYF
d_gene: NA; v_gene: TRBV4-2; j_gene: TRBJ2-3; abundance: medium-sized; CDR3nt: TGTGCCAGCAGCCACCTAGCCGAATGGGCTTCAGATACGCAGTATTTT; CDR3aa: CASSHLAEWASDTQYF
d_gene: NA; v_gene: TRBV2; j_gene: TRBJ2-7; abundance: few; CDR3nt: TGTGCCAGCAGTCCTAACCGGGACCAATTCCACGAGCAGTACTTC; CDR3aa: CASSPNRDQFHEQYF
d_gene: TRBD2; v_gene: TRBV5-1; j_gene: TRBJ2-3; abundance: medium-sized; CDR3nt: TGCGCCAGCAAACAACTAGCGGGAGGAGATACGCAGTATTTT; CDR3aa: CASKQLAGGDTQYF
d_gene: NA; v_gene: TRBV5-1; j_gene: TRBJ2-2; abundance: medium-sized; CDR3nt: TGCGCCAGCGCTGAACACCAGGGGAGCACCGGGGAGCTGTTTTTT; CDR3aa: CASAEHQGSTGELFF
d_gene: TRBD1; v_gene: TRBV9; j_gene: TRBJ2-5; abundance: few; CDR3nt: TGTGCCAGCAGCACATTCCAGGGGGCGCTTGGAGAGACCCAGTACTTC; CDR3aa: CASSTFQGALGETQYF
d_gene: TRBD1; v_gene: TRBV27; j_gene: TRBJ2-1; abundance: medium-sized; CDR3nt: TGTGCCAGCAGGGGACAGAGCAACAATGAGCAGTTCTTC; CDR3aa: CASRGQSNNEQFF
d_gene: NA; v_gene: TRBV20-1; j_gene: TRBJ2-7; abundance: many; CDR3nt: TGCAGTGGTAGCGGAGGGATCGCCTACGAGCAGTACTTC; CDR3aa: CSGSGGIAYEQYF
d_gene: NA; v_gene: TRBV20-1; j_gene: TRBJ1-2; abundance: medium-sized; CDR3nt: TGCAGTGCCCTTACCCCACACGGACGTTACTATGGCTACACCTTC; CDR3aa: CSALTPHGRYYGYTF
d_gene: NA; v_gene: TRBV20-1; j_gene: TRBJ1-1; abundance: many; CDR3nt: TGCAGTGCTAGTTGGGGGACTGAAGCTTTCTTT; CDR3aa: CSASWGTEAFF
d_gene: TRBD2; v_gene: TRBV3-1; j_gene: TRBJ2-5; abundance: many; CDR3nt: TGTGCCAGCAGCCCCGGACTAGATGGTGGGGAGACCCAGTACTTC; CDR3aa: CASSPGLDGGETQYF
d_gene: NA; v_gene: TRBV12-3/TRBV12-4; j_gene: TRBJ2-2; abundance: few; CDR3nt: TGTGCCAGCAGTTGGAAAACCGGGGAGCTGTTTTTT; CDR3aa: CASSWKTGELFF
d_gene: NA; v_gene: TRBV5-1; j_gene: TRBJ1-1; abundance: NA; CDR3nt: TGCGCCAGCAGTAGACAGCAGAACACTGAAGCTTTCTTT; CDR3aa: CASSRQQNTEAFF
d_gene: NA; v_gene: TRBV15; j_gene: TRBJ2-5; abundance: many; CDR3nt: TGTGCCACCAGCAGAGATTTCCGGGGCTCGGAGACCCAGTACTTC; CDR3aa: CATSRDFRGSETQYF
d_gene: NA; v_gene: TRBV12-3/TRBV12-4; j_gene: TRBJ1-2; abundance: many; CDR3nt: TGTGCCAGCAGTTTCGGCGGTGTTAAGGGGAATGGCTACACCTTC; CDR3aa: CASSFGGVKGNGYTF
d_gene: NA; v_gene: TRBV28; j_gene: TRBJ1-3; abundance: once; CDR3nt: TGTGCCAGCAGTTTTCCCCAGGCAGGGAGAAACACCATATATTTT; CDR3aa: CASSFPQAGRNTIYF
d_gene: NA; v_gene: TRBV12-3/TRBV12-4; j_gene: TRBJ1-3; abundance: many; CDR3nt: TGTGCCAGCCGTACAGGGATGGAAAACACCATATATTTT; CDR3aa: CASRTGMENTIYF
d_gene: NA; v_gene: TRBV5-4; j_gene: TRBJ2-1; abundance: many; CDR3nt: TGTGCCAGCAGCCGAGACAGAGACAATGAGCAGTTCTTC; CDR3aa: CASSRDRDNEQFF
d_gene: NA; v_gene: TRBV7-2; j_gene: TRBJ1-1; abundance: many; CDR3nt: TGTGCCAGCATTCTTCCCCCGGACACTGAAGCTTTCTTT; CDR3aa: CASILPPDTEAFF